This entry is about one T cell receptor (beta chain). Its antigen is not known. The J segment lost 3 bases and the V segment lost 4 bases, leaving 21 bases of the junction unmatched. Germline values: CDR1 ENHRY, CDR2 SYGVKD. The CDR3 loop spans 19 amino acids. The source of the sample is a study of T cell therapy after organ transplantation. Assay used: immunoSEQ multiplex PCR; TCRdb lists only in-frame clones, some missing. The sample holds 44,000 or so clones; around 93% are singletons and the top ten take over 3%. This clonotype was obtained from a human patient who had received a solid organ transplant and had CMV disease. The genes are TRBV10-3 and TRBJ2-7; 7 nucleotides match TRBD1. The specimen comprised CD8+ T cells from blood, sampled before autologous CMV-specific T cell therapy. In DNA, the CDR3 is TGTGCCATCAGTGGTGGGGACAGCAGTCTTTTCATGGTAGACTACGAGCAGTACTTC. This sequence encodes CAISGGDSSLFMVDYEQYF.